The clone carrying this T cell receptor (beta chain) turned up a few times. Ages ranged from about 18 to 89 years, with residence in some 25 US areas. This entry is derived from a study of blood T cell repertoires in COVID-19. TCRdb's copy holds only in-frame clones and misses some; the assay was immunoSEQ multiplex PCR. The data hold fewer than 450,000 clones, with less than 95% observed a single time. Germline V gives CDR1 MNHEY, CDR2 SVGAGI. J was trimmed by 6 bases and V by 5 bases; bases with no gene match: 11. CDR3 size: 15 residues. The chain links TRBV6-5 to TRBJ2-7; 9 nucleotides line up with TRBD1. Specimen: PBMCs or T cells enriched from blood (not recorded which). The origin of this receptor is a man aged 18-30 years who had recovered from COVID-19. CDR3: CASSPRRDREVEQYF. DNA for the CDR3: TGTGCCAGCAGTCCAAGAAGGGACAGGGAGGTCGAGCAGTACTTC.